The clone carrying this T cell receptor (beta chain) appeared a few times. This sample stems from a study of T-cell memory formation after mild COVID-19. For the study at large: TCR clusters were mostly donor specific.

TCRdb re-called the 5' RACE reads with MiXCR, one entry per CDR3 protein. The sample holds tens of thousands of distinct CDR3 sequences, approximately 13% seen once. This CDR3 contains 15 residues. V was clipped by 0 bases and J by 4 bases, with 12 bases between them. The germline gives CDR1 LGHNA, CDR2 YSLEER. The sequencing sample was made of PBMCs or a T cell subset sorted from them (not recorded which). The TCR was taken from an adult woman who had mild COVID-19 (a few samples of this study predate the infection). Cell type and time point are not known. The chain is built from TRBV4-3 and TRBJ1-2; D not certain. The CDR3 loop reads CASSQDGPWGYGYTF. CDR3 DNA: TGCGCCAGCAGCCAAGATGGTCCATGGGGCTATGGCTACACCTTC.